This TCR beta chain was found in a study of T-cell reconstitution after alpha-beta-depleted transplantation in children. Whole-study results and caveats: It was surviving recipient T cells and thymic progenitors that gave some patients high TCRbeta diversity at day 60. Alpha-beta T cells present about two months after transplant were reported to originate from several hundred expanded graft clones. The main origin of T-cell counts and diversity one year after transplant was newly produced T cells.

Trimming removed 1 base from V and 4 bases from J; junction bases left unmatched: 6. The CDR3 length is 17 residues. CDR1 is SGHTA and CDR2 is FQGNSA in the germline V gene. Library preparation (for TCRbeta) was performed with unique molecular identifiers. TCRdb re-analysed the PCR reads in MiXCR, keeping a single row per CDR3 protein. The table shows 450,000 to 700,000 distinct CDR3 sequences, with roughly a quarter occurring only once. For this clonotype: The antigen is undetermined.

This TCR derives from a boy younger than two with Wiskott-Aldrich syndrome, due to receive a stem cell transplant. V is TRBV7-2 and J is TRBJ2-3; 12 positions match TRBD1. The starting material was PBMCs, obtained before TCRalphabeta/CD19-depleted stem cell transplant. The CDR3 here is CASSLGAGTGGADTQYF. The CDR3 nucleotides read TGTGCCAGCAGCTTAGGGGCCGGGACAGGGGGCGCAGATACGCAGTATTTT. The full variable domain, rest sourced from reference TRBV7-2 and TRBJ2-3, is GAGVSQSPSNKVTEKGKDVELRCDPISGHTALYWYRQSLGQGLEFLIYFQGNSAPDKSGLPSDRFSAERTGGSVSTLTIQRTQQEDSAVYLCASSLGAGTGGADTQYFGPGTRLTVL.